These T cell receptor beta chains were read from a single sample in a study of cytomegalovirus exposure and HLA in healthy donors. Clones were sequenced by immunoSEQ multiplex PCR, and TCRdb holds only the in-frame ones, with some missing. The sample contains roughly 150,000 clones, around three quarters of which appear only once. The sequencing input was PBMCs. The receptor set was obtained from a woman in her 40s in good health and CMV-seropositive. Both conserved end residues are part of each CDR3. D genes are given only for firm matches. Not all rows give a size; the values are once, few, many and, for expanded clones, a class.

cdr3_aa	cdr3_nt	v_call	d_call	clone_size	j_call
CASSNPGREGTQYF	TGTGCCAGCAGCAACCCGGGACGGGAGGGGACCCAGTACTTC	TRBV7-8	TRBD2	NA	TRBJ2-5
CASSLGASGRPQYF	TGTGCCAGCAGCTTAGGCGCTAGCGGGAGGCCCCAGTACTTC	TRBV7-2	TRBD2	once	TRBJ2-5
CASSSFGQSYEQYF	TGTGCCAGCAGCTCCTTTGGACAGTCCTACGAGCAGTACTTC	TRBV7-8	NA	few	TRBJ2-7
CASSLTSRGTDTQYF	TGTGCCAGCAGCTTAACTTCGCGGGGCACAGATACGCAGTATTTT	TRBV7-2	NA	NA	TRBJ2-3
CAWKLAGGNEQFF	TGTGCCTGGAAACTAGCGGGAGGTAATGAGCAGTTCTTC	TRBV30	TRBD2	few	TRBJ2-1
CASSLPGSKDEQYF	TGTGCCAGCAGTTTACCCGGGAGTAAAGACGAGCAGTACTTC	TRBV28	NA	once	TRBJ2-7
CASSKDRGRALKETQYF	TGTGCCAGCAGCAAAGACCGGGGGAGAGCACTCAAAGAGACCCAGTACTTC	TRBV21-1	NA	once	TRBJ2-5
CASSLRSGRTDTQYF	TGTGCCAGCAGCCTACGTTCGGGTCGCACAGATACGCAGTATTTT	TRBV5-6	NA	NA	TRBJ2-3
CATSRDQGINEAFF	TGTGCCACCAGCAGAGATCAGGGGATTAATGAAGCTTTCTTT	TRBV15	NA	NA	TRBJ1-1
CASSVEGSSRPHTDTQYF	TGTGCCAGCAGCGTAGAAGGGTCTAGCCGACCCCATACAGATACGCAGTATTTT	TRBV9	NA	NA	TRBJ2-3
CASSLVDTEQYF	TGCGCCAGCAGCTTGGTAGATACCGAGCAGTACTTC	TRBV5-1	NA	NA	TRBJ2-7
CASSTSGILYEQYF	TGTGCCAGCAGCACATCCGGTATACTCTACGAGCAGTACTTC	TRBV21-1	NA	NA	TRBJ2-7
CASRTVNTEAFF	TGTGCCAGCAGAACGGTGAACACTGAAGCTTTCTTT	TRBV6-1	NA	few	TRBJ1-1
CASSIAASGAYYNEQFF	TGTGCCAGTAGTATAGCGGCTAGCGGGGCCTACTACAATGAGCAGTTCTTC	TRBV19	TRBD2	NA	TRBJ2-1
CASNTGIAYEQYF	TGTGCCAGCAATACCGGGATTGCCTACGAGCAGTACTTC	TRBV6-6	NA	NA	TRBJ2-7
CASSPGQGGGETQYF	TGTGCCAGCAGTCCGGGACAGGGAGGTGGAGAGACCCAGTACTTC	TRBV28	TRBD1	NA	TRBJ2-5
CASSSRRQYQETQYF	TGTGCCAGCAGCTCTAGGAGGCAGTACCAAGAGACCCAGTACTTC	TRBV21-1	NA	few	TRBJ2-5
CASWREAHLLFYNEQFF	TGTGCCAGCTGGCGGGAGGCCCACCTGTTATTCTACAATGAGCAGTTCTTC	TRBV9	TRBD2	NA	TRBJ2-1
CAIRDSHHEKLFF	TGTGCCATCCGGGACAGCCACCATGAAAAACTGTTTTTT	TRBV19	TRBD1	NA	TRBJ1-4
CSVVRGRSPEAFF	TGCAGCGTCGTTAGGGGGCGAAGCCCAGAAGCTTTCTTT	TRBV29-1	TRBD1	once	TRBJ1-1
CASSLVDSVNEQFF	TGCGCCAGCAGCTTGGTCGACAGTGTGAATGAGCAGTTCTTC	TRBV5-1	NA	NA	TRBJ2-1
CASSPVKDWQETQYF	TGTGCCAGCAGCCCAGTGAAGGACTGGCAAGAGACCCAGTACTTC	TRBV5-8	NA	NA	TRBJ2-5